The 23 T cell receptor beta chains presented below share a single source sample, sequenced in a study of blood T cells in healthy people across ages. The authors ran a second PCR of about 7 to 11 cycles using a sample-barcoded 5' primer and a J-beta primer mix. In TCRdb, the 5' RACE reads were re-called with MiXCR into one record per CDR3 protein. The profile shows about a million distinct CDR3 sequences, roughly 51% of them singletons. The specimen was blood. The receptors were gathered from an older woman in good health.

The chain is built from TRBV20-1 and TRBJ2-6; 14 bases agree with TRBD2. J gave up 3 bases and V 0 bases, and 7 bases lay outside the gene matches. There are 19 residues in the CDR3. The V gene's germline CDR1 is DFQATT and CDR2 SNEGSKA (reference sequence). CDR3 amino acids: CSARDRLAGGPDGANVLTF. The DNA of the CDR3 is TGCAGTGCTAGAGATCGACTAGCGGGAGGGCCGGATGGGGCCAACGTCCTGACTTTC.

This clonotype was detected once. The chain is built from TRBV4-1 and TRBJ2-7; 8 nucleotides agree with TRBD2. The CDR3 is made up of 15 amino acids. V gave up 4 bases and J gave up 2 bases; unmatched junction bases: 7. Per germline, CDR1 MGHRA and CDR2 YSYEKL. The CDR3 coding sequence is TGCGCCAGCAGCCGCTCCGGGACTAGTACCTACGAGCAGTACTTC. It specifies CASSRSGTSTYEQYF.

This chain connects TRBV28 to TRBJ1-2, with 10 bases lining up with TRBD1. The CDR3 totals 17 residues. The junction had 15 bases not matched to a gene; V was cut back by 5 bases and J by 6 bases. Germline CDR1 is MDHEN and CDR2 is SYDVKM. The CDR3 coding sequence is TGTGCCAGCAGTCCTGACAGGGGGCGTGAGCCCCGGCATGGCTACACCTTC. Amino acid sequence: CASSPDRGREPRHGYTF.

This clonotype was found once. The J gene is TRBJ1-4, the V gene TRBV4-2; D might be TRBD1 (6 bases). The V gene lost 1 base and the J gene lost 8 bases, with 17 bases spanning the gap. The CDR3 runs to 16 residues. Germline values: CDR1 LGHNA, CDR2 YNFKEQ. In DNA form, the CDR3 reads TGTGCCAGCAGCCAAGTCGGGCAGGGAAGGGGGGAAAAACTGTTTTTT. Its protein product is CASSQVGQGRGEKLFF.

The sample holds many counts of this clonotype. This chain joins TRBV5-1 and TRBJ2-3, with D unresolved. Germline V gene lookup returns CDR1 SGHRS and CDR2 YFSETQ. V dropped 0 bases and J dropped 2 bases, with 7 bases sitting between them. The length of the CDR3 is 14 residues. CDR3 sequence: CASSLGLVTDTQYF. The CDR3 nucleotides read TGCGCCAGCAGCTTGGGACTCGTCACAGATACGCAGTATTTT.

This clonotype was found a few times. The genes are TRBV7-9 and TRBJ2-7; 9 bases line up with TRBD1. The junction had 15 bases not matched to a gene; V was cut back by 7 bases and J by 5 bases. CDR1 is SEHNR and CDR2 is FQNEAQ in the germline V gene (reference sequence). The CDR3 has 16 amino acids. In DNA form, the CDR3 reads TGTGCCAGCACCTCCTCCCAGACAGGGGGGTTAAACGAGCAGTACTTC. Encoded protein: CASTSSQTGGLNEQYF. The full variable domain, rest sourced from reference TRBV7-9 and TRBJ2-7, is DTGVSQNPRHKITKRGQNVTFRCDPISEHNRLYWYRQTLGQGPEFLTYFQNEAQLEKSRLLSDRFSAERPKGSFSTLEIQRTEQGDSAMYLCASTSSQTGGLNEQYFGPGTRLTVT.

The chain has TRBV10-3 and TRBJ2-7; no definite D call. Germline CDR1 reads ENHRY; CDR2 reads SYGVKD. The V and J ends lost 4 bases and 2 bases respectively, with 9 bases between them. CDR3 length: 13 residues. The chain's CDR3 is CAISAGHPYEQYF. CDR3 sequence (DNA): TGTGCCATCAGTGCCGGGCACCCCTACGAGCAGTACTTC.

The sample holds a few counts of this clonotype. The rearrangement uses TRBV29-1 and TRBJ2-7; 9 bases align to TRBD1. The V segment lost 5 bases and the J segment 4 bases; nucleotides outside the gene matches: 12. There are 15 residues in the CDR3. Per the germline V gene, CDR1 is SQVTM and CDR2 is ANQGSEA. CDR3: CSVTTGPGQGYEQYF. As DNA, the CDR3 is TGCAGCGTTACCACTGGCCCGGGACAGGGATACGAGCAGTACTTC.

V is TRBV7-2 and J is TRBJ2-5; 10 bases match TRBD2. The CDR3 loop spans 13 amino acids. The germline V gene has CDR1 SGHTA and CDR2 FQGNSA. Trimming removed 9 bases from V and 1 base from J; junction bases left unmatched: 2. The CDR3 DNA follows: TGTGCCAGTAAGCGGGAGGGCCAAGAGACCCAGTACTTC. This codes for CASKREGQETQYF.

V gene TRBV27 combines with J gene TRBJ2-2, with D tentatively TRBD2 (6 bases). The germline V and J ends were trimmed by 8 bases and 4 bases, with 20 bases remaining between them. CDR3 length equals 16 residues. Germline V lookup: CDR1 MNHEY, CDR2 SMNVEV (reference sequence). CDR3: CASPQPLAGSTGELFF. CDR3 bases: TGTGCCAGCCCGCAGCCCTTGGCGGGGTCCACCGGGGAGCTGTTTTTT.

The chain recombines TRBV5-1 with TRBJ2-1, with TRBD2 matching 8 bases. The CDR3 runs 16 residues. Per germline, CDR1 SGHRS and CDR2 YFSETQ. V lost 0 bases and J lost 5; bases outside the gene matches: 7. The CDR3 DNA reads TGCGCCAGCAGCTTGGTGTCGAGCGGGAGTAACAATGAGCAGTTCTTC. Translation gives CASSLVSSGSNNEQFF. Combining the CDR3 with reference TRBV5-1 and TRBJ2-1 gives the whole variable domain KAGVTQTPRYLIKTRGQQVTLSCSPISGHRSVSWYQQTPGQGLQFLFEYFSETQRNKGNFPGRFSGRQFSNSRSEMNVSTLELGDSALYLCASSLVSSGSNNEQFFGPGTRLTVL.

The chain has TRBV12-3 or TRBV12-4 and TRBJ1-5; 7 bases agree with TRBD1. The CDR3 is made up of 11 amino acids. V dropped 5 bases and J dropped 9; count of bases not matched to a gene: 1. CDR3: CASSPGGPQHF. The DNA of the CDR3 is TGTGCCAGCAGTCCAGGGGGGCCCCAGCATTTT.

The chain combines TRBV18 with TRBJ2-5; maybe TRBD1 (6 bases). The CDR3 is 16 residues long. CDR1 KGHSH and CDR2 LQKENI come from the germline V gene. V was shortened by 5 bases and J by 5 bases, with 21 bases between the two germline ends. CDR3: CASSLTSGTGTETQYF. The CDR3, as DNA: TGTGCCAGCTCATTGACCTCCGGTACAGGGACGGAGACCCAGTACTTC. The entire variable domain, with the rest obtained from reference TRBV18 and TRBJ2-5, is as follows: NAGVMQNPRHLVRRRGQEARLRCSPMKGHSHVYWYRQLPEEGLKFMVYLQKENIIDESGMPKERFSAEFPKEGPSILRIQQVVRGDSAAYFCASSLTSGTGTETQYFGPGTRLLVL.

Worth noting for this clonotype: Germline is not matched at one junction end, which may reflect a read error. The chain has TRBV5-1 and TRBJ1-1, with 9 positions matching TRBD1. The CDR3 sequence is 14 residues long. CDR1 and CDR2 (germline): SGHRS, YFSETQ. The CDR3 nucleotides are TGCGCCCGCAGCGGGGGACAGGGAGGGACTGAAGCTTTCTTT. Protein product: CARSGGQGGTEAFF.

This clonotype was observed a few times. V gene TRBV3-1 combines with J gene TRBJ2-7; either TRBD1 or TRBD2 may fit D (5 bases each). V was clipped by 1 base and J by 2 bases, with 12 bases between them. The germline gives CDR1 LGHDT, CDR2 YNNKEL (reference sequence). There are 15 residues in the CDR3. The CDR3 reads CASSQGAEGPYEQYF. CDR3 nucleotide sequence: TGTGCCAGCAGCCAAGGGGCAGAGGGACCCTACGAGCAGTACTTC.

This chain uses TRBV20-1 with TRBJ2-1; 13 positions agree with TRBD2. The J call may be mistaken, given a closer DNA end match to TRBJ2-7. The CDR3 extends over 17 amino acids. In germline, CDR1 is DFQATT, CDR2 SNEGSKA (reference sequence). CDR3 DNA: TGCAGTGCTATCGGTCGGACTAGCGGGAGCTCCTACAATGAGCAGTACTTC. It is translated as CSAIGRTSGSSYNEQYF.

Only one count was recorded for this clonotype. This chain connects TRBV6-1 to TRBJ1-2, with TRBD1 matching over 8 bases. The trim removed 2 bases at V and 4 bases at J, leaving 6 bases unmatched. CDR3 length: 15 residues. Germline-derived CDR1 and CDR2 are MNHNS and SASEGT. DNA of the CDR3: TGTGCCAGCAGTGAACGCAGGGGGCATCGCTATGGCTACACCTTC. It is translated as CASSERRGHRYGYTF.

This clonotype has just a few counts. The chain couples TRBV6-2 or TRBV6-3 to TRBJ2-1, with D tentatively TRBD2 (5 bases). The CDR3 totals 14 residues. Trimming pared 6 bases from V and 0 bases from J, leaving 9 bases between. Germline loops: CDR1 MNHEY, CDR2 SVGEGT. CDR3 loop: CASSLSASYNEQFF. CDR3 DNA: TGTGCCAGCAGCCTTAGCGCCTCCTACAATGAGCAGTTCTTC.

This chain links TRBV7-9 with TRBJ2-7, with a tentative D call TRBD1 (6 bases). Germline lookup yields CDR1 SEHNR and CDR2 FQNEAQ (reference sequence). CDR3 length: 14 residues. V was pared by 5 bases and J by 2 bases, with 13 bases between. CDR3 loop: CASSPEDRPYEQYF. The CDR3 coding sequence is TGTGCCAGCAGCCCCGAGGACAGACCCTACGAGCAGTACTTC.

V gene TRBV25-1 combines with J gene TRBJ2-1; D uncertain. The CDR3 loop spans 10 amino acids. Trimming took 3 bases from V and 6 from J, leaving 0 bases between them. CDR1 is MGHDK and CDR2 is SYGVNS in the germline V gene. The CDR3 reads CASSDNEQFF. CDR3 DNA sequence: TGTGCCAGCAGTGACAATGAGCAGTTCTTC.

The J gene is TRBJ1-1, the V gene TRBV6-5; 10 bases line up with TRBD1. This CDR3 spans 15 amino acids. V lost 6 bases to trimming and J lost 1 base; unmatched junction nucleotides: 5. The V gene's germline CDR1 is MNHEY and CDR2 SVGAGI. The CDR3 DNA sequence: TGTGCCAGCAGGACAGGGGGCTCAAGGAACACTGAAGCTTTCTTT. Its translation is CASRTGGSRNTEAFF.

The chain combines TRBV7-2 with TRBJ1-5; D ambiguous. The CDR3 loop spans 15 amino acids. Trimming stripped 5 bases from V and 4 bases from J, with 15 bases between. The germline CDR1 and CDR2 sequences are SGHTA and FQGNSA. CDR3 nucleotides: TGTGCCAGCAGCCCACGACGGCCAGATAATCAGCCCCAGCATTTT. It is translated as CASSPRRPDNQPQHF. Combining the CDR3 with reference TRBV7-2 and TRBJ1-5 gives the whole variable domain GAGVSQSPSNKVTEKGKDVELRCDPISGHTALYWYRQSLGQGLEFLIYFQGNSAPDKSGLPSDRFSAERTGGSVSTLTIQRTQQEDSAVYLCASSPRRPDNQPQHFGDGTRLSIL.

V gene TRBV18 combines with J gene TRBJ1-1; D remains ambiguous. This CDR3 comprises 15 residues. Germline-derived CDR1 and CDR2 are KGHSH and LQKENI. V was shortened by 1 base and J by 1 base, with 10 bases between the two germline ends. In DNA form, the CDR3 reads TGTGCCAGCTCACCACAGGCGCAACCGAACACTGAAGCTTTCTTT. Its protein is CASSPQAQPNTEAFF.